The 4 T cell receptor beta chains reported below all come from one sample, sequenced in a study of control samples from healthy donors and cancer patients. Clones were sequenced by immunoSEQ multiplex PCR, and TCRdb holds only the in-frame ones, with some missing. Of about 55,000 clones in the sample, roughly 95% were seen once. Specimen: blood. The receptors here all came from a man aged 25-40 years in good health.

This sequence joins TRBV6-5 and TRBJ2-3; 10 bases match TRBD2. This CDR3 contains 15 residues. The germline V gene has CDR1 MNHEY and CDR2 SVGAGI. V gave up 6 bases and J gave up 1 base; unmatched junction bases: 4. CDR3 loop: CASRLGLAGTDTQYF. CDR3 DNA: TGTGCCAGCAGGCTTGGACTAGCGGGCACAGATACGCAGTATTTT.

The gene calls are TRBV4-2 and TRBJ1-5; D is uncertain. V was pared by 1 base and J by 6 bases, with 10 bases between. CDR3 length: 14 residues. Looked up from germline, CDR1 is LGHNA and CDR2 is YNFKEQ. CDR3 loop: CASSQVLGGQPQHF. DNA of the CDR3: TGTGCCAGCAGCCAAGTGTTGGGCGGTCAGCCCCAGCATTTT.

CDR3 sequence reads: CASSLQGANTGELFF. The CDR3 region has the DNA TGTGCCAGCAGCTTACAGGGGGCGAACACCGGGGAGCTGTTTTTT. The rearrangement uses TRBV7-9 and TRBJ2-2, with 7 bases identical to TRBD1. Germline V gene lookup returns CDR1 SEHNR and CDR2 FQNEAQ (reference sequence). The CDR3 has 15 residues. Unmatched junction bases numbered 0, after V lost 2 bases and J lost 0 bases. The entire variable domain, with the rest obtained from reference TRBV7-9 and TRBJ2-2, is as follows: DTGVSQNPRHKITKRGQNVTFRCDPISEHNRLYWYRQTLGQGPEFLTYFQNEAQLEKSRLLSDRFSAERPKGSFSTLEIQRTEQGDSAMYLCASSLQGANTGELFFGEGSRLTVL.

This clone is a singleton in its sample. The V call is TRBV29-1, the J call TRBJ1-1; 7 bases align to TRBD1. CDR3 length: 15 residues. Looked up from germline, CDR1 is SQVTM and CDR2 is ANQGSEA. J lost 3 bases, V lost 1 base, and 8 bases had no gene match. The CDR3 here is CSVEVAYRGDTEAFF. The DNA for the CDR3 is TGCAGCGTTGAAGTTGCGTACAGGGGTGACACTGAAGCTTTCTTT.